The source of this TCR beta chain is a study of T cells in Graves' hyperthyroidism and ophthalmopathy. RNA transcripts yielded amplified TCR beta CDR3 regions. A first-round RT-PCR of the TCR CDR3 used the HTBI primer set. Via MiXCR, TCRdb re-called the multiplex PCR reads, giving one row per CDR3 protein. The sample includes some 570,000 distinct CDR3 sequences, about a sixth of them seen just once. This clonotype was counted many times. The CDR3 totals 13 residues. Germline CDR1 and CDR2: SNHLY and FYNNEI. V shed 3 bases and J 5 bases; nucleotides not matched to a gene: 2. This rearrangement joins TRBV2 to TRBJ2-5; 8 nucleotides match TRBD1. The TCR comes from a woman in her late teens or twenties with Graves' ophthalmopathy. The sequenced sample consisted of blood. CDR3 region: CASSDRGLETQYF. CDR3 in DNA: TGTGCCAGCAGTGACAGGGGGCTTGAGACCCAGTACTTC.